The 32 T cell receptor beta chains below were found in one sample sequenced in a study of response to subunit inactivated influenza vaccine listed by TCRdb under 2018. Receptor amplification or capture employed RT-PCR. The data were produced on an Illumina HiSeq 2500. TCRdb trimmed the raw reads at Q25, called clones with MiXCR and kept productive beta chains. Each entry is one CDR3 protein sequence, shown with its most common DNA and genes. The sample yields almost 600,000 distinct CDR3 sequences; less than 15% were counted once. The ten largest clonotypes hold roughly 10% of the sample. Specimen: PBMCs from blood, collected roughly 12 days after vaccination. Receptors were obtained from a man aged 50 to 60 who received an inactivated influenza vaccine. Donor details come from another sample of the same person, matched by shared clones.

This clonotype was picked up many times. The rearrangement uses TRBV7-8 and TRBJ1-6; 9 bases agree with TRBD1. The J segment lost 6 bases and the V segment lost 1 base, leaving 7 bases of the junction unmatched. The CDR3 covers 17 residues. Germline values: CDR1 SGHVS, CDR2 FQNEAQ. The CDR3 sequence is CASSLDPWTGVNSPLHF. The CDR3 nucleotides are TGTGCCAGCAGCTTAGATCCCTGGACAGGGGTTAATTCACCCCTCCACTTT.

CDR3 sequence reads: CASRRVAVDTQYF. In DNA, the CDR3 is TGTGCCAGCAGGAGGGTCGCAGTTGATACGCAGTATTTT. This chain uses TRBV6-1 with TRBJ2-3; the D gene is possibly TRBD2 (5 bases). Germline CDR1 reads MNHNS; CDR2 reads SASEGT. CDR3 size: 13 residues. V lost 6 bases and J 6 bases, leaving 13 bases between the germline ends.

This clonotype was seen only a few times. The V gene is TRBV4-3, the J gene TRBJ1-3; 8 bases fit TRBD1. This CDR3 has 16 amino acids. V gave up 4 bases and J gave up 7 bases; unmatched junction bases: 12. Germline CDR1 is LGHNA and CDR2 is YSLEER. CDR3 loop: CASSLNPGTGSNTIYF. Written as DNA, the CDR3 is TGCGCCAGCAGCCTTAACCCCGGGACAGGCTCGAACACCATATATTTT.

J is TRBJ2-3 and V is TRBV2; D unresolved. The CDR3 consists of 13 residues. Germline values: CDR1 SNHLY, CDR2 FYNNEI. V lost 9 bases and J 6 bases, leaving 16 bases between the germline ends. The CDR3 DNA is TGTGCCAGTCCGGAAAGAAAGTCGGATACGCAGTATTTT. Encoded protein: CASPERKSDTQYF.

This clonotype has a count of ten or more. The gene calls are TRBV7-8 and TRBJ2-3, with D unresolved. Germline CDR1 SGHVS, CDR2 FQNEAQ. The CDR3 runs 14 residues. V was pared by 1 base and J by 5 bases, with 10 bases between. This chain's CDR3 is CASSLDQSRDTQYF. For the CDR3, the DNA is TGTGCCAGCAGCTTAGACCAGTCCAGAGATACGCAGTATTTT.

This clonotype was seen a handful of times. The chain couples TRBV4-3 to TRBJ2-3; no reliable D call. The CDR3 is 13 residues long. Germline V gene data show CDR1 as LGHNA and CDR2 as YSLEER. Deletions cut 4 bases from V and 3 bases from J, with 8 bases between. CDR3 region: CASSPGWTDTQYF. In DNA, the CDR3 is TGCGCCAGCAGCCCCGGCTGGACAGATACGCAGTATTTT.

This clonotype was counted at least ten times. The J gene is TRBJ2-2, the V gene TRBV29-1; no clear D gene. The CDR3 is 12 amino acids. CDR1 and CDR2 from the germline V gene are SQVTM and ANQGSEA. V lost 4 bases to trimming and J lost 4 bases, with 7 bases between them. As DNA, the CDR3 is TGCAGCGTTGGTGAGATCACCGGGGAGCTGTTTTTT. Protein: CSVGEITGELFF.

The chain carries TRBV4-2 and TRBJ2-1, with D possibly being TRBD1 or TRBD2 (5 bases each). Germline V gives CDR1 LGHNA, CDR2 YNFKEQ. V lost 2 bases, J lost 1 base, and 15 bases lay in between. This CDR3 has 17 amino acids. The CDR3 bases are TGTGCCAGCAGCCAAAGGTTGCAGGGACGATCCTACAATGAGCAGTTCTTC. Encoded protein: CASSQRLQGRSYNEQFF.

The rearrangement joins TRBV29-1 to TRBJ2-2; no firm D call. Germline V gene data show CDR1 as SQVTM and CDR2 as ANQGSEA. V dropped 4 bases and J dropped 4 bases, with 10 bases sitting between them. CDR3 length: 13 amino acids. CDR3: CSVVSFITGELFF. CDR3 bases: TGCAGCGTTGTGTCCTTCATCACCGGGGAGCTGTTTTTT.

This clonotype came up many times. The rearrangement links TRBV29-1 to TRBJ2-2, with 7 bases identical to TRBD1. Per germline, CDR1 SQVTM and CDR2 ANQGSEA. CDR3 length: 13 amino acids. Trimming cost V 7 bases and J 9 bases; bases outside gene matches: 11. The CDR3 DNA reads as TGCAGCGCGGTCGGACAGGAAAAAAGGGAGCTGTTTTTT. Its protein product is CSAVGQEKRELFF.

In its sample, this clonotype was seen a few times. V and J are TRBV29-1 and TRBJ1-1; TRBD1 matches 8 bases. The CDR3 is 13 residues long. CDR1 and CDR2 from the germline V gene are SQVTM and ANQGSEA. Trimming at V came to 5 bases and at J to 4 bases, leaving 6 bases not matched to a gene. The DNA for the CDR3 is TGCAGCGTTAGAACAGGGGGTAGCACTGAAGCTTTCTTT. Amino acids: CSVRTGGSTEAFF.

The gene calls are TRBV10-3 and TRBJ1-1, with a possible D match to TRBD1 (6 bases). This CDR3 has 13 amino acids. CDR1 is ENHRY and CDR2 is SYGVKD in the germline V gene. With 2 bases removed from V and 5 bases from J, the gap between germline ends came to 9 bases. The CDR3 bases are TGTGCCATCAGTGAGACAGGGAGGACTGAAGCTTTCTTT. Encoded protein: CAISETGRTEAFF.

This rearrangement joins TRBV6-1 to TRBJ1-4; D unclear. Trimming left V 6 bases short and J 8 bases short, with 16 bases between. This CDR3 is 14 amino acids long. The germline CDR1 and CDR2 sequences are MNHNS and SASEGT. CDR3 sequence: CASSPWVLGEKLFF. The CDR3 DNA follows: TGTGCCAGCAGCCCTTGGGTTTTGGGGGAAAAACTGTTTTTT.

This clonotype appeared a few times. The chain joins TRBV6-5 to TRBJ1-2; the D is unclear. V shed 2 bases and J shed 4 bases, with 8 bases lying between them. The CDR3 is 13 amino acids. In germline, CDR1 is MNHEY, CDR2 SVGAGI. The CDR3: CASSYHQTYGYTF. CDR3 DNA: TGTGCCAGCAGTTACCATCAGACCTATGGCTACACCTTC.

This clonotype was found a few times. The chain links TRBV20-1 to TRBJ2-2; D is ambiguous. Germline-derived CDR1 and CDR2 are DFQATT and SNEGSKA (reference sequence). V was cut by 0 bases and J by 2 bases, with 10 bases left in between. The CDR3 length is 15 residues. Written as DNA, the CDR3 is TGCAGTGCTAGAGATAACAGATTAAACACCGGGGAGCTGTTTTTT. It encodes CSARDNRLNTGELFF.

This clonotype was counted a few times. This chain joins TRBV5-1 and TRBJ1-1, with 8 bases lining up with TRBD1. Trimming at V came to 4 bases and at J to 7 bases, leaving 12 bases not matched to a gene. Germline V gene data show CDR1 as SGHRS and CDR2 as YFSETQ. CDR3 length: 15 residues. The CDR3: CASSRHERQGREAFF. CDR3 coding DNA: TGCGCCAGCAGCCGCCACGAAAGACAGGGGCGTGAAGCTTTCTTT.

The chain links TRBV4-3 to TRBJ2-3; 7 bases match TRBD1. CDR3 length equals 19 residues. CDR1 and CDR2 from the germline V gene are LGHNA and YSLEER. Germline trimming cut 4 bases from V and 5 bases from J; bases unmatched to any gene: 21. The CDR3 reads CASSRTLRDRGGLEDTQYF. CDR3 in DNA: TGCGCCAGCAGCCGGACGCTAAGGGACAGAGGGGGATTAGAAGATACGCAGTATTTT.

CDR3 region: CASSQGGTGYGYTF. The CDR3 DNA reads TGTGCCAGCAGCCAAGGTGGGACAGGCTATGGCTACACCTTC. The gene calls are TRBV3-1 and TRBJ1-2; 8 positions match TRBD1. The germline CDR1 and CDR2 sequences are LGHDT and YNNKEL (reference sequence). Trimming took 1 base from V and 4 from J; bases not matched to a gene: 2. The CDR3 has 14 residues.

This clonotype appeared many times. The chain uses TRBV7-2 and TRBJ2-3; either TRBD1 or TRBD2 may supply D (5 bases each). Germline values: CDR1 SGHTA, CDR2 FQGNSA. The CDR3 totals 14 residues. V gave up 8 bases and J gave up 2 bases, with 14 bases separating them. CDR3 amino acids: CASGTVGVTDTQYF. CDR3 DNA: TGTGCCAGCGGTACCGTGGGGGTCACAGATACGCAGTATTTT.

This chain connects TRBV20-1 to TRBJ1-5; D call uncertain. Per the germline V gene, CDR1 is DFQATT and CDR2 is SNEGSKA (reference sequence). This CDR3 is built from 12 residues. Trimming left V 0 bases short and J 7 bases short, with 7 bases between. CDR3 protein: CSARDQVQPQHF. For the CDR3, the DNA is TGCAGTGCTAGAGATCAGGTGCAGCCCCAGCATTTT.

This clonotype was seen only a few times. The chain combines TRBV4-3 with TRBJ1-2; 7 bases are shared with TRBD1. The V segment lost 0 bases and the J segment 6 bases; nucleotides outside the gene matches: 4. In germline, CDR1 is LGHNA, CDR2 YSLEER. The CDR3 is 14 residues long. As DNA, the CDR3 is TGCGCCAGCAGCCAAGAACCAGGGGGACATGGCTACACCTTC. It translates to CASSQEPGGHGYTF.

This clonotype was detected a few times. This chain uses TRBV30 with TRBJ1-1; a possible D gene is TRBD1 (5 bases). V lost 1 base to trimming and J lost 0 bases, with 12 bases between them. From germline, CDR1 is GTSNPN and CDR2 SVGIG (reference sequence). The length of the CDR3 is 15 residues. CDR3 sequence reads: CAWSGGGVMNTEAFF. In DNA, the CDR3 is TGTGCCTGGAGTGGGGGGGGAGTGATGAACACTGAAGCTTTCTTT. The whole variable domain, filled in from reference TRBV30 and TRBJ1-1, reads SQTIHQWPATLVQPVGSPLSLECTVEGTSNPNLYWYRQAAGRGLQLLFYSVGIGQISSEVPQNLSASRPQDRQFILSSKKLLLSDSGFYLCAWSGGGVMNTEAFFGQGTRLTVV.

This clonotype was observed a few times. The chain recombines TRBV12-3 or TRBV12-4 with TRBJ2-7, with TRBD1 matching 9 bases. There are 12 residues in the CDR3. V gave up 1 base and J gave up 12 bases; unmatched junction bases: 4. DNA for the CDR3: TGTGCCAGCAGTTTAGGCGGGACAGGGTGGTACTTC. It specifies CASSLGGTGWYF.

This rearrangement joins TRBV5-1 to TRBJ2-1, with 9 bases identical to TRBD1. Germline-derived CDR1 and CDR2 are SGHRS and YFSETQ. This CDR3 is 16 amino acids long. Losses at the gene ends were 5 bases for V and 9 bases for J; bases not matched to a gene: 15. CDR3 residues: CASRRQTGGRGGEQFF. The CDR3 DNA is TGCGCCAGCAGACGACAAACAGGGGGCCGGGGTGGTGAGCAGTTCTTC.

This clonotype was counted at least ten times. This chain links TRBV20-1 with TRBJ2-3, with no clear D. V was trimmed by 1 base and J by 2 bases, leaving 7 bases between them. Germline V gene data show CDR1 as DFQATT and CDR2 as SNEGSKA (reference sequence). This CDR3 is built from 13 residues. The CDR3, as DNA: TGCAGTGCTAGAGCGCACAACACAGATACGCAGTATTTT. Translation gives CSARAHNTDTQYF.

This clonotype was counted a few times. CDR3 loop: CSASGAGKNIQYF. The CDR3 nucleotides are TGCAGTGCTAGCGGCGCGGGCAAAAACATTCAGTACTTC. This rearrangement joins TRBV20-1 to TRBJ2-4; the D gene is possibly TRBD2 (5 bases). Trimming removed 3 bases at V and 3 bases at J, with 9 bases between. CDR1 and CDR2 (germline): DFQATT, SNEGSKA (reference sequence). This CDR3 is built from 13 residues.

The rearrangement uses TRBV11-2 and TRBJ2-1; 12 nucleotides match TRBD2. CDR1 is SGHAT, CDR2 FQNNGV, per germline. The CDR3 covers 15 residues. Trimming cost V 5 bases and J 9 bases; bases outside gene matches: 8. In DNA, the CDR3 is TGTGCCAGCAGCACACGACTAGCGGGGGCCGGTGAGCAGTTCTTC. Translation gives CASSTRLAGAGEQFF.

V gene TRBV19 combines with J gene TRBJ1-2, with a weak D call TRBD1 (6 bases). With 1 base removed from V and 5 bases from J, the gap between germline ends came to 11 bases. There are 14 residues in the CDR3. CDR1 is LNHDA and CDR2 is SQIVND in the germline V gene (reference sequence). The CDR3 spells CASSIGQALYGYTF. DNA of the CDR3: TGTGCCAGTAGTATAGGACAGGCCCTATATGGCTACACCTTC.

This clonotype was detected only a few times. The chain combines TRBV12-3 or TRBV12-4 with TRBJ1-1, with D unresolved. The CDR3 is 14 amino acids. The ends were cut back, 1 base at V and 1 base at J, with 7 bases in the middle. The CDR3 region is CASSLGWENTEAFF. The CDR3 coding sequence is TGTGCCAGCAGTTTAGGATGGGAGAACACTGAAGCTTTCTTT.

This clonotype was seen only a few times. The V gene is TRBV4-1, the J gene TRBJ2-7; D is perhaps TRBD2 (5 bases). This CDR3 spans 14 amino acids. Trimming took off 2 bases at V and 12 bases at J, with 20 bases between the two ends. The germline V gene has CDR1 MGHRA and CDR2 YSYEKL. Here the CDR3 DNA reads TGCGCCAGCAGCCAAATAACCCCGGGGAAGAGGAGGTACTTC. As protein: CASSQITPGKRRYF.

This clonotype appeared a few times. This sequence joins TRBV7-2 and TRBJ2-2; D is ambiguous. V dropped 3 bases and J dropped 12 bases, with 14 bases sitting between them. This CDR3 has 13 amino acids. CDR1 and CDR2 from the germline V gene are SGHTA and FQGNSA. The CDR3 DNA is TGTGCCAGCAGCTTCTCTTCGACTGCGAAGCTGTTTTTT. It yields the protein CASSFSSTAKLFF.

This clonotype appeared a few times. The V gene is TRBV27, the J gene TRBJ2-1; 10 bases fit TRBD2. The germline CDR1 and CDR2 sequences are MNHEY and SMNVEV (reference sequence). Trimming removed 5 bases from V and 2 bases from J; junction bases left unmatched: 6. The CDR3 runs 16 residues. The CDR3 nucleotides read TGTGCCAGCAGTACACCCGGACTAGCGGCCTACAATGAGCAGTTCTTC. Its protein product is CASSTPGLAAYNEQFF.